Listed below are T cell receptor beta chains from one sample, sequenced in a study of T cell responses to AZD1222 COVID-19 vaccine. The method was immunoSEQ multiplex PCR; TCRdb's version includes in-frame clones alone and lacks a portion of them. The sample yields around 150,000 clones, around 88% seen once. This material consisted of peripheral blood, taken on day 0 of MenACWY control vaccination. All receptors derive from an adult in good health. The CDR3 runs from the conserved cysteine through the conserved F or W. The D gene is left open where the match is weak. Some rows mark clone size as missing; the rest say once, few, many or name a class of expanded clone.

J: TRBJ2-1; size: NA; V: TRBV3-1/TRBV3-2; D: NA; DNA: TGTGCCAGCAGCCAAGTAGTAAATGAGCAGTTCTTC; CDR3: CASSQVVNEQFF
J: TRBJ2-1; size: NA; V: TRBV7-9; D: TRBD2; DNA: TGTGCCAGCAGCTTAGGCCGGGGACTAGCGAATGAGAATGAGCAGTTCTTC; CDR3: CASSLGRGLANENEQFF
J: TRBJ2-1; size: NA; V: TRBV7-3; D: NA; DNA: TGTGCCAGCAGCTTAAACTTGGCTTTGGAGCAGTTCTTC; CDR3: CASSLNLALEQFF
J: TRBJ1-1; size: few; V: TRBV5-1; D: NA; DNA: TGCGCCAGCAGCGCGGGCCCAGGGTCTACTGAAGCTTTCTTT; CDR3: CASSAGPGSTEAFF
J: TRBJ1-2; size: NA; V: TRBV9; D: NA; DNA: TGTGCCAGCAGCCCCGCGGGGGGGGTGAGCTATGGCTACACCTTC; CDR3: CASSPAGGVSYGYTF
J: TRBJ2-1; size: NA; V: TRBV2; D: NA; DNA: TGTGCCAGCAGTGAATGGTGGGGCAATGAGCAGTTCTTC; CDR3: CASSEWWGNEQFF
J: TRBJ2-2; size: NA; V: TRBV7-2; D: NA; DNA: TGTGCCAGCAGCTCCCACCGACGGGGCACCGGGGAGCTGTTTTTT; CDR3: CASSSHRRGTGELFF
J: TRBJ2-3; size: NA; V: TRBV7-9; D: TRBD2; DNA: TGTGCCAGCAGTGACGGGACTAGCGGAGTAAGGACAGATACGCAGTATTTT; CDR3: CASSDGTSGVRTDTQYF
J: TRBJ2-4; size: NA; V: TRBV9; D: NA; DNA: TGTGCCAGCAGCCCCCACAGGGGAGGCGCCAAAAACATTCAGTACTTC; CDR3: CASSPHRGGAKNIQYF
J: TRBJ2-1; size: NA; V: TRBV27; D: NA; DNA: TGTGCCAGCAGTTTTGCAAACTCCTACAATGAGCAGTTCTTC; CDR3: CASSFANSYNEQFF
J: TRBJ1-4; size: NA; V: TRBV3-1/TRBV3-2; D: NA; DNA: TGTGCCAGCAGCCAAGAAGGGGGGGGCACGCATGAAAAACTGTTTTTT; CDR3: CASSQEGGGTHEKLFF
J: TRBJ2-4; size: NA; V: TRBV4-1; D: TRBD1; DNA: TGCGCCAGCAGCCAGGCCGGGACAGGGGGTGTTAAGTTTACCAAAAACATTCAGTACTTC; CDR3: CASSQAGTGGVKFTKNIQYF
J: TRBJ2-4; size: NA; V: TRBV27; D: TRBD1; DNA: TGTGCCAGCAGGTTACAGGGGGCGGGAAACATTCAGTACTTC; CDR3: CASRLQGAGNIQYF
J: TRBJ2-3; size: NA; V: TRBV6-4; D: TRBD2; DNA: TGTGCCAGCAGTGCGGGGCGGGGAGGGTTGGCGCAGTATTTT; CDR3: CASSAGRGGLAQYF
J: TRBJ1-2; size: NA; V: TRBV5-5; D: NA; DNA: TGTGCCAGCAGCCCGGGACTCTATGGCTACACCTTC; CDR3: CASSPGLYGYTF
J: TRBJ1-6; size: NA; V: TRBV5-6; D: NA; DNA: TGTGCCAGCAGACTTCTGGGCAGTAATTCACCCCTCCACTTT; CDR3: CASRLLGSNSPLHF
J: TRBJ2-1; size: NA; V: TRBV28; D: TRBD1; DNA: TGTGCCAGCAGCCCGGACAGGGGACTAATAGGGGAGCAGTTCTTC; CDR3: CASSPDRGLIGEQFF
J: TRBJ1-2; size: NA; V: TRBV7-2; D: TRBD1; DNA: TGTGCCAGCAGCTCGGGGACAGTAAACTATGGCTACACCTTC; CDR3: CASSSGTVNYGYTF
J: TRBJ1-2; size: NA; V: TRBV4-3; D: TRBD1; DNA: TGCGCCAGCAGCCCCCAGGGGGATGGGAGAGGATATGGCTACACCTTC; CDR3: CASSPQGDGRGYGYTF
J: TRBJ2-1; size: NA; V: TRBV10-3; D: TRBD1; DNA: TGTGCCATCAGTGGGGGACAGGAGAGAGACAATGAGCAGTTCTTC; CDR3: CAISGGQERDNEQFF
J: TRBJ1-2; size: few; V: TRBV12-5; D: NA; DNA: TGTGCTAGTGGTTCCAATAACTATGGCTACACCTTC; CDR3: CASGSNNYGYTF
J: TRBJ1-1; size: NA; V: TRBV7-3; D: TRBD1; DNA: TGTGCCAGCAGCTCGGAACAGGGGCGGTACACTGAAGCTTTCTTT; CDR3: CASSSEQGRYTEAFF
J: TRBJ1-6; size: NA; V: TRBV28; D: TRBD1; DNA: TGTGCCAGCTCTTGGGGGGGCAGGGGGACACCCCTCCACTTT; CDR3: CASSWGGRGTPLHF
J: TRBJ1-1; size: few; V: TRBV5-8; D: NA; DNA: TGTGCCAGCAGCGCCAGGAGTATGAACACTGAAGCTTTCTTT; CDR3: CASSARSMNTEAFF
J: TRBJ1-5; size: NA; V: TRBV2; D: NA; DNA: TGTGCCAGCAGTGATACAGGGTCCAATCAGCCCCAGCATTTT; CDR3: CASSDTGSNQPQHF
J: TRBJ1-4; size: NA; V: TRBV9; D: NA; DNA: TGTGCCAGCAGCGCCTGGGGAGGCCCAGGTGAAAAACTGTTTTTT; CDR3: CASSAWGGPGEKLFF
J: TRBJ2-7; size: once; V: TRBV5-5; D: TRBD1; DNA: TGTGCCAGCAGATGGGACAGGGTCTACGAGCAGTACTTC; CDR3: CASRWDRVYEQYF
J: TRBJ2-1; size: NA; V: TRBV6-6; D: TRBD1; DNA: TGTGCCAGCAAAGACAGGGTAAATGAGCAGTTCTTC; CDR3: CASKDRVNEQFF
J: TRBJ2-7; size: NA; V: TRBV7-2; D: TRBD1; DNA: TGTGCCAGCTCTCAGGTCAGGGGGTACGAGCAGTACTTC; CDR3: CASSQVRGYEQYF
J: TRBJ1-2; size: NA; V: TRBV9; D: TRBD1; DNA: TGTGCCAGCAGCGCCCGGGGAGGGGGCGAGGGCTACACCTTC; CDR3: CASSARGGGEGYTF
J: TRBJ1-1; size: NA; V: TRBV7-9; D: NA; DNA: TGTGCCAGCAGCCCTCAACTCACTGAAGCTTTCTTT; CDR3: CASSPQLTEAFF
J: TRBJ2-7; size: NA; V: TRBV3-1/TRBV3-2; D: NA; DNA: TGTGCCAGCAGTGCCGGCCAGTTCTACGAGCAGTACTTC; CDR3: CASSAGQFYEQYF
J: TRBJ2-3; size: NA; V: TRBV27; D: TRBD1; DNA: TGTGCCAGCAGTTTATGGGGGACAGGGGGTTCCCTGCAGTATTTT; CDR3: CASSLWGTGGSLQYF
J: TRBJ1-2; size: NA; V: TRBV19; D: TRBD1; DNA: TGTGCCAGTAGGACAGGGGGCTCGGTTTCCGGCTACACCTTC; CDR3: CASRTGGSVSGYTF
J: TRBJ1-2; size: NA; V: TRBV9; D: NA; DNA: TGTGCCAGCAGCGTGACTCGAGGTCGGCGTGGCTACACCTTC; CDR3: CASSVTRGRRGYTF
J: TRBJ2-4; size: NA; V: TRBV19; D: NA; DNA: TGTGCCAGTAGTATCACCGGTGCCAAAAACATTCAGTACTTC; CDR3: CASSITGAKNIQYF
J: TRBJ2-2; size: NA; V: TRBV6-1; D: NA; DNA: TGTGCCAGCAGTCTCTGGCAGGAGACCGGGGAGCTGTTTTTT; CDR3: CASSLWQETGELFF
J: TRBJ2-1; size: NA; V: TRBV9; D: NA; DNA: TGTGCCAGCAGCGGGGTAAGGGGTGAGCAGTTCTTC; CDR3: CASSGVRGEQFF
J: TRBJ1-2; size: NA; V: TRBV5-6; D: NA; DNA: TGTGCCAGCAGCCTTTACAGGACAGTAGTCTATGGCTACACCTTC; CDR3: CASSLYRTVVYGYTF
J: TRBJ1-1; size: NA; V: TRBV6-6; D: TRBD1; DNA: TGTGCCAGCAGCTGGGGGGACAGGACTGAAGCTTTCTTT; CDR3: CASSWGDRTEAFF
J: TRBJ1-1; size: NA; V: TRBV7-8; D: NA; DNA: TGTGCCAGCAGCTTAGTGGGACGGCCGTTGAACACTGAAGCTTTCTTT; CDR3: CASSLVGRPLNTEAFF